A single count supports the clone carrying this T cell receptor beta chain. Seattle patients were enrolled during active infection and followed longitudinally. This sample was taken from a study of blood T cell repertoires in COVID-19. Under the authors' procedure: The authors estimated nucleated cell counts from reference gene primer amplification. Sequencing was performed with immunoSEQ multiplex PCR; in TCRdb, only in-frame clones are kept and a portion is missing. V and J calls and clone size are as listed in that table; D and trimming were resolved from the DNA. The sample has 200,000 to 250,000 clones, about 84% seen once. V lost 5 bases and J 6 bases, leaving 11 bases between the germline ends. Germline V gene lookup returns CDR1 LNHDA and CDR2 SQIVND (reference sequence). The CDR3 runs 13 residues.

Sequencing was carried out using peripheral blood. The chain combines TRBV19 with TRBJ1-5; D is perhaps TRBD1 (5 bases). This TCR derives from a woman older than 75 with COVID-19, enrolled during active disease. This chain's CDR3 is CASSPGSGQPQHF. CDR3 nucleotide sequence: TGTGCCAGTAGTCCAGGGTCGGGTCAGCCCCAGCATTTT.